What follows describes a single TCR beta chain. Its specificity is not known. No DNA is given; TCRdb re-called the 5' RACE reads and lists each CDR3 protein once. This sample contains 400,000 or so distinct CDR3 sequences. The sample comes from a study of T cells expressing NK-cell markers. Overall study: The TCR beta repertoires originated in sorted CD3+CD56+NKG2C+, CD3+CD56+NKG2C- and CD3+CD56-NKG2C+ T cells. Sequenced donors, eight in total, included seven who were HCMV-seropositive and one who was seronegative. Study-wide results and limits: Of the CD8+ T cells in six donors, roughly 1.0-7.5% belonged to dominant NKG2C+ clonotypes. The study left the HCMV specificity of expanded NKG2C+ T cell clones unresolved.

This CDR3 contains 14 residues. From germline, CDR1 is DFQATT and CDR2 SNEGSKA (reference sequence). The sequenced sample was blood T cells: a sorted CD56 or NKG2C T cell subset, CD4+ or CD8+ T cells, or bulk PBMC T cells (not recorded which). This chain connects TRBV20-1 to TRBJ2-5; TCRdb's D call, TRBD1, is unchecked because there is no DNA. This clonotype was sampled from a woman aged 45-59 years in good health. The CDR3 loop is CSARLWAREETQYF.